This TCR beta chain emerged from a study of graft-versus-host responses after intestinal transplantation. Study-level information: Induction with anti-thymocyte globulin, then tacrolimus and steroids for around three years, was given to all recipients. General observations from the study: Individuals carrying graft-donor T cell macrochimerism showed high graft-versus-host to host-versus-graft clonal ratios in allografts.

J was trimmed by 7 bases and V by 1 base; bases with no gene match: 5. Germline V gives CDR1 SGHVS, CDR2 FNYEAQ. The CDR3 contains 15 residues. Sequenced by immunoSEQ multiplex PCR; TCRdb stores in-frame clones only, minus some. The sample contains roughly 100,000 clones, roughly 93% of which appear only once. Concerning this clone itself: Antigen specificity is unknown. This specimen includes other DNA sequences encoding the same CDR3.

The J gene is TRBJ2-1, the V gene TRBV7-6; 9 bases agree with TRBD2. This sequence originates from a human donor who received an intestinal transplant. This material consisted of unstimulated CD8+ T cells sorted from spleen or lymph node cells, taken before intestinal transplant. CDR3 sequence: CASSLEAGGPNEQFF. In nucleotides, the CDR3 is TGTGCCAGCAGCTTAGAGGCGGGGGGGCCGAATGAGCAGTTCTTC.